This TCR beta chain was identified in a study of PD-L1 blockade in urothelial cancer. At the level of the study: Peripheral blood specimens exhibited a median yield of around 130,000 T cells. The study, taken as a whole, reports: Survival was better when pretreatment blood TCR clonality fell below the median.

Worth noting for this clone: Its antigen is not identified.

A spike-in of synthetic TCR analog templates was added to each PCR. Sequencing was performed with immunoSEQ multiplex PCR; in TCRdb, only in-frame clones are kept and a portion is missing. The table lists roughly 90,000 clones, 90% of them singletons. Each patient presented with locally advanced or metastatic urothelial carcinoma. Losses at the gene ends were 8 bases for V and 1 base for J; bases not matched to a gene: 0. The CDR3 is 12 amino acids. CDR1 MDHEN and CDR2 SYDVKM come from the germline V gene. The receptor was derived from a man aged 55 to 69 with urothelial cancer. Specimen: PBMCs, collected around atezolizumab (anti-PD-L1) treatment. The V gene is TRBV28, the J gene TRBJ1-2; TRBD1 agrees at 8 bases. CDR3 protein: CASGQGNYGYTF. DNA for the CDR3: TGTGCCAGCGGACAGGGTAACTATGGCTACACCTTC.